This passage covers 8 T cell receptor beta chains from one sample sequenced in a study of a mutant IDH1 vaccine in newly diagnosed glioma. Time point in this sample: week 11, during vaccination. With topical imiquimod, each dose of the vaccine consisted of 300 ug of mutant IDH1 20-mer peptide. These receptors have no identified antigens. TCRdb's copy holds only in-frame clones and misses some; the assay was immunoSEQ multiplex PCR. Of about 52,000 clones listed, more than 85% are singletons. The material was PBMCs, obtained from a glioma patient whose treatment included an IDH1 peptide vaccine. The receptors derive from a man aged 45-65 years with glioma.

The rearrangement links TRBV28 to TRBJ2-7; 10 nucleotides align to TRBD1. Germline CDR1 and CDR2: MDHEN and SYDVKM. This CDR3 spans 13 amino acids. Germline trimming cut 6 bases from V and 6 bases from J; bases unmatched to any gene: 5. The CDR3 reads CASRQRTGGEQYF. The CDR3 DNA reads TGTGCCAGCAGGCAACGGACAGGGGGCGAGCAGTACTTC.

This clone appeared once. CDR3 DNA: TGCAGCGTTGCGATTGGGGCTGTTCGGGAAGAGACCCAGTACTTC. Residues: CSVAIGAVREETQYF. The rearrangement links TRBV29-1 to TRBJ2-5, with TRBD1 as a possible D gene (5 bases). The CDR3 consists of 15 residues. Looked up from germline, CDR1 is SQVTM and CDR2 is ANQGSEA. Trimming removed 4 bases from V and 3 bases from J, with 18 bases in between.

The chain uses TRBV18 and TRBJ1-5; D call uncertain. Germline CDR1 is KGHSH and CDR2 is LQKENI. V was clipped by 6 bases and J by 0 bases, with 15 bases between them. The length of the CDR3 is 16 residues. CDR3 sequence (DNA): TGTGCCAGCTCTTCTTCGGGAAGGTATAGCAATCAGCCCCAGCATTTT. Its protein is CASSSSGRYSNQPQHF.

The chain recombines TRBV4-1 with TRBJ1-2, with 11 bases lining up with TRBD1. The CDR3 sequence is 15 residues long. In germline, CDR1 is MGHRA, CDR2 YSYEKL. V lost 0 bases to trimming and J lost 7 bases; unmatched junction nucleotides: 4. CDR3 coding DNA: TGCGCCAGCAGCCAAGATGGACAGGGGGCGCGTGGCTACACCTTC. It codes for CASSQDGQGARGYTF.

The V call is TRBV7-8, the J call TRBJ2-3; 7 bases are a match to TRBD2. Germline lookup yields CDR1 SGHVS and CDR2 FQNEAQ. V trimming: 5 bases; J trimming: 1 base; junction bases outside the gene matches: 6. CDR3 size: 15 residues. The CDR3 DNA sequence: TGTGCCAGCAGCCGGACTAGGCTAGGCACAGATACGCAGTATTTT. The encoded protein is CASSRTRLGTDTQYF.

V usage is TRBV10-1 and J usage is TRBJ1-1, with D possibly being TRBD1 (5 bases). Between the trimmed V and J ends, which lost 0 bases and 5 bases, there was a span of 10 bases. Per the germline V gene, CDR1 is WNHNN and CDR2 is SYGVQD (reference sequence). There are 14 residues in the CDR3. The CDR3 spells CASSESWGGTEAFF. CDR3 nucleotide sequence: TGCGCCAGCAGTGAGTCATGGGGGGGGACTGAAGCTTTCTTT.

The chain combines TRBV6-1 with TRBJ2-7; D is perhaps TRBD2 (5 bases). V was clipped by 2 bases and J by 3 bases, with 14 bases between them. Per germline, CDR1 MNHNS and CDR2 SASEGT. This CDR3 spans 15 amino acids. CDR3 loop: CASSEREGYSYEQYF. CDR3 bases: TGTGCCAGCAGTGAACGAGAGGGCTATAGCTACGAGCAGTACTTC.

The chain employs TRBV5-4 and TRBJ1-1; a possible D gene is TRBD1 (5 bases). The CDR3 is 14 residues long. The V gene's germline CDR1 is SGHNT and CDR2 YYREEE (reference sequence). The V end lost 2 bases, the J end lost 3 bases, and 11 bases lay between the germline ends. CDR3 coding DNA: TGTGCCAGCAGCTTCCGGGACGGGTACACTGAAGCTTTCTTT. Protein: CASSFRDGYTEAFF.